A selection of T cell receptor beta chains follows, all from one sample in a study of T cell repertoires in cytomegalovirus infection. TCRdb re-called the reads with MiXCR, one entry per CDR3 protein. The sample yields 200,000 or so distinct CDR3 sequences, 28% seen once. Sequencing used PBMCs. These receptors were obtained from a human donor in good health (CMV status not recorded). Some clones in this sample may be carry-over from other donors' samples. The CDR3 runs from the conserved cysteine through the conserved F or W. Fields, in order: D gene, J gene, clone size, V gene, CDR3 protein, CDR3 DNA. A D gene is named only where the DNA matches it firmly. Size is omitted from some rows. Given values are once, few, many or a class for expanded clones.

TRBD1 TRBJ1-2 NA TRBV25-1 CASSDPGRGDGYTF TGTGCCAGCAGTGACCCCGGCAGGGGGGACGGCTACACCTTC
TRBD2 TRBJ2-3 NA TRBV6-1 CASKAAGEGDTQYF TGTGCCAGCAAAGCAGCGGGGGAGGGAGATACGCAGTATTTT
NA TRBJ1-2 NA TRBV11-2 CARREIRTETLLNYGYTF TGTGCCAGAAGAGAGATTCGGACAGAAACCTTATTAAACTATGGCTACACCTTC
TRBD1 TRBJ2-2 NA TRBV2 CASRLLRQGANGELFF TGTGCCAGCAGACTTCTTCGACAGGGGGCGAACGGGGAGCTGTTTTTT
NA TRBJ1-1 many TRBV7-2 CASSFTEATEAFF TGTGCCAGCAGCTTTACAGAGGCCACTGAAGCTTTCTTT
NA TRBJ2-2 few TRBV7-8 CASSLALVGGELFF TGTGCCAGCAGCTTGGCGCTAGTTGGAGGGGAGCTGTTTTTT
NA TRBJ2-7 few TRBV10-3 CASARDTYEQYF TGTGCCAGTGCCCGGGACACCTACGAGCAGTACTTC
NA TRBJ2-7 few TRBV15 CATSRFRDYEQYF TGTGCCACCAGCAGATTTAGGGACTACGAGCAGTACTTC
NA TRBJ2-1 few TRBV29-1 CSVGPGGSYNEQFF TGCAGCGTTGGCCCCGGGGGCTCCTACAATGAGCAGTTCTTC
NA TRBJ1-1 NA TRBV29-1 CSVVRNTEAFF TGCAGCGTTGTGAGGAACACTGAAGCTTTCTTT